A single sample gave rise to the 17 T cell receptor beta chains below, sequenced in a study of beta chain features in type 1 diabetes. Isolated RNA was reverse transcribed in full, so expressed TCRB transcripts were sequenced. Profiled with immunoSEQ multiplex PCR; TCRdb holds only in-frame clones, not every one. In the table there are 350,000 to 400,000 clones, more than 13% of which are singletons. Sequenced material: naive CD4+ T cells from blood. The source is a woman younger than 30 in good health.

The chain uses TRBV7-2 and TRBJ2-7; possibly TRBD1 for D (6 bases). Germline V CDR1 and CDR2: SGHTA, FQGNSA. This CDR3 is built from 13 residues. The V gene lost 5 bases and the J gene lost 2 bases, with 10 bases spanning the gap. CDR3: CASSPDRAYEQYF. Here the CDR3 DNA reads TGTGCCAGCAGCCCGGACAGAGCCTACGAGCAGTACTTC.

The rearrangement uses TRBV5-1 and TRBJ2-1, with 11 bases matching TRBD2. The ends lost 3 bases at V and 6 bases at J; junction bases unmatched: 8. The CDR3 sequence is 16 residues long. The germline gives CDR1 SGHRS, CDR2 YFSETQ. CDR3 nucleotides: TGCGCCAGCAGCTCCCAACCGGGACTAGCGGTCAATGAGCAGTTCTTC. Amino acid sequence: CASSSQPGLAVNEQFF.

This clone was observed a handful of times. The chain's CDR3 is CASSQGDSLVYGYTF. CDR3 DNA sequence: TGTGCCAGCAGCCAAGGGGACAGTTTGGTCTATGGCTACACCTTC. The V call is TRBV6-5, the J call TRBJ1-2; 7 bases line up with TRBD1. This CDR3 comprises 15 residues. Germline CDR1 and CDR2: MNHEY and SVGAGI. J gave up 4 bases and V 6 bases, and 11 bases lay outside the gene matches.

The chain combines TRBV5-6 with TRBJ2-5; D perhaps matches TRBD1 (5 bases). This CDR3 spans 14 amino acids. The ends were cut back, 0 bases at V and 7 bases at J, with 13 bases in the middle. Germline V gene lookup returns CDR1 SGHDT and CDR2 YYEEEE. CDR3 sequence reads: CASSLVSQGRTQYF. The CDR3 nucleotides are TGTGCCAGCAGCTTGGTTTCGCAGGGTCGGACCCAGTACTTC.

The chain is built from TRBV6-5 and TRBJ2-1; 8 bases fit TRBD2. The junction had 13 bases not matched to a gene; V was cut back by 4 bases and J by 8 bases. The CDR3 is 16 residues long. Germline lookup yields CDR1 MNHEY and CDR2 SVGAGI. CDR3 nucleotides: TGTGCCAGCAGTTCGATCCTAGCGGGTGGGGGGGATGAGCAGTTCTTC. It encodes CASSSILAGGGDEQFF.

This clone has just a few counts. The genes are TRBV5-4 and TRBJ2-3, with TRBD2 matching over 8 bases. J gave up 3 bases and V 4 bases, and 10 bases lay outside the gene matches. Germline V gene lookup returns CDR1 SGHNT and CDR2 YYREEE (reference sequence). The CDR3 has 16 residues. The CDR3 coding sequence is TGTGCCAGCAGCCCTACTAGCGGACCGTCAACAGATACGCAGTATTTT. Translating it yields CASSPTSGPSTDTQYF.

Of note for this clone: Other DNA sequences in this sample translate to the same CDR3. The chain has TRBV7-9 and TRBJ1-1; D not resolved. CDR3 size: 13 residues. Germline assignment: CDR1 SEHNR and CDR2 FQNEAQ (reference sequence). V was trimmed by 1 base and J by 4 bases, leaving 7 bases between them. CDR3 bases: TGTGCCAGCAGCTTAGGTGGGCGCACTGAAGCTTTCTTT. Amino acids: CASSLGGRTEAFF.

The sample holds a few counts of this clone. For the CDR3, the DNA is TGCGCCAGCAGCTTGGACAGAGCACCTAATCAGCCCCAGCATTTT. It encodes CASSLDRAPNQPQHF. This sequence joins TRBV5-1 and TRBJ1-5; D gene ambiguous. V gave up 0 bases and J gave up 4 bases, with 11 bases separating them. The CDR3 has 15 residues. Germline-derived CDR1 and CDR2 are SGHRS and YFSETQ.

This chain connects TRBV4-3 to TRBJ2-3; D gene ambiguous. The CDR3 runs 16 residues. Germline V gene data show CDR1 as LGHNA and CDR2 as YSLEER. The V and J ends lost 0 bases and 2 bases respectively, with 12 bases between them. CDR3 protein: CASSQDSFSPTDTQYF. In DNA form, the CDR3 reads TGCGCCAGCAGCCAAGATTCCTTTAGCCCCACAGATACGCAGTATTTT.

This clone was seen a few times. V is TRBV28 and J is TRBJ1-3; 8 nucleotides agree with TRBD1. The junction had 10 bases not matched to a gene; V was cut back by 6 bases and J by 6 bases. Germline values: CDR1 MDHEN, CDR2 SYDVKM. The CDR3 is 15 residues long. CDR3 loop: CASSQTGVEVNTIYF. The CDR3 DNA reads as TGTGCCAGCAGCCAGACAGGGGTGGAAGTAAACACCATATATTTT.

This clone has only a few counts. The CDR3 sequence: CASSEQAGGEQYF. DNA for the CDR3: TGTGCCAGCAGTGAACAGGCGGGGGGCGAGCAGTACTTC. The chain is built from TRBV2 and TRBJ2-7; 8 bases match TRBD2. Germline-derived CDR1 and CDR2 are SNHLY and FYNNEI. CDR3 length equals 13 residues. J was trimmed by 6 bases and V by 2 bases; bases with no gene match: 3.

This clone was picked up a small number of times. The V and J genes are TRBV29-1 and TRBJ2-3, with TRBD2 as a possible D gene (6 bases). Germline-derived CDR1 and CDR2 are SQVTM and ANQGSEA. V lost 6 bases, J lost 5 bases, and 12 bases lay in between. The CDR3 contains 12 residues. The CDR3 sequence: CSVEGLGDTQYF. The CDR3 region has the DNA TGCAGCGTCGAGGGACTGGGAGATACGCAGTATTTT.

V gene TRBV10-3 combines with J gene TRBJ2-7; possibly TRBD2 for D (7 bases). The CDR3 is made up of 14 amino acids. V was trimmed by 7 bases and J by 4 bases, leaving 17 bases between them. CDR1 is ENHRY, CDR2 SYGVKD, per germline. The CDR3 bases are TGTGCCATCACGCCTGGCGGGGGCGATTACGAGCAGTACTTC. It translates to CAITPGGGDYEQYF.

In its sample, this clone was seen a few times. The chain joins TRBV5-1 to TRBJ1-2; 9 bases map to TRBD1. The CDR3 runs 12 residues. Germline loops: CDR1 SGHRS, CDR2 YFSETQ. V was pared by 4 bases and J by 10 bases, with 5 bases of the junction left unmatched. CDR3 loop: CASSDRTGDYTF. The CDR3 DNA reads as TGCGCCAGCAGCGACCGGACAGGGGACTACACCTTC. Full variable domain (missing parts from reference TRBV5-1 and TRBJ1-2): KAGVTQTPRYLIKTRGQQVTLSCSPISGHRSVSWYQQTPGQGLQFLFEYFSETQRNKGNFPGRFSGRQFSNSRSEMNVSTLELGDSALYLCASSDRTGDYTFGSGTRLTVV.

This clone has more than one count but fewer than ten. The chain recombines TRBV7-3 with TRBJ1-2, with D uncertain. CDR1 is SGHTA, CDR2 FQGTGA, per germline. The CDR3 consists of 14 residues. V was cut by 6 bases and J by 4 bases, with 15 bases left in between. The CDR3: CASSRAGSPYGYTF. The CDR3 bases are TGTGCCAGCAGTCGGGCGGGCAGTCCCTATGGCTACACCTTC.

This clone has just a few counts. V is TRBV2 and J is TRBJ2-5; 8 nucleotides align to TRBD2. J was trimmed by 5 bases and V by 4 bases; bases with no gene match: 6. This CDR3 is built from 14 residues. Germline values: CDR1 SNHLY, CDR2 FYNNEI. The DNA for the CDR3 is TGTGCCAGCAGTGTGGCGGGAGGCATGGAGACCCAGTACTTC. It translates to CASSVAGGMETQYF.

This clone came up a few times. The chain employs TRBV6-6 and TRBJ2-7, with D maybe TRBD1 (6 bases). Germline V gives CDR1 MNHNY, CDR2 SVGAGI (reference sequence). The ends were cut back, 6 bases at V and 6 bases at J, with 15 bases in the middle. The CDR3 consists of 13 residues. CDR3 DNA: TGTGCCAGCAGAACAGGGATAACTGGCGAGCAGTACTTC. This translates into CASRTGITGEQYF.